The 2 T cell receptor beta chains presented below share a single source sample, sequenced in a study of blood T cell repertoires in COVID-19 (dated by TCRdb to 2018 to 2020). Library preparation used the immunoSEQ multiplex PCR assay. Here the immuneACCESS table is served through TCRdb, limited to in-frame sequences with V and J called. Missing clones are a known gap in these copies; in checked studies unresolved V genes cover under half, and the rest lacks a known reason. The sample profile shows tens of thousands of clones; 90% to 95% of them were found once. The ten largest clones take up 0.3% to 0.4% of the sample. Sequencing was carried out using peripheral blood. The receptors come from a man over 45 with COVID-19, enrolled during active disease.

The rearrangement joins TRBV7-2 to TRBJ2-5; 9 bases fit TRBD2. The V gene's germline CDR1 is SGHTA and CDR2 FQGNSA. CDR3 length: 15 residues. V lost 5 bases to trimming and J lost 5 bases; unmatched junction nucleotides: 9. CDR3: CASSQRVAGAETQYF. CDR3 DNA: TGTGCCAGCAGCCAAAGGGTAGCGGGAGCGGAGACCCAGTACTTC.

The chain joins TRBV6-2 or TRBV6-3 to TRBJ2-1; 15 bases are shared with TRBD2. Looked up from germline, CDR1 is MNHEY and CDR2 is SVGEGT. The V segment lost 1 base and the J segment 6 bases; nucleotides outside the gene matches: 4. CDR3 size: 17 residues. The CDR3 sequence is CASSYWTSGRVGNEQFF. In nucleotides, the CDR3 is TGTGCCAGCAGTTACTGGACTAGCGGGAGGGTGGGCAATGAGCAGTTCTTC.